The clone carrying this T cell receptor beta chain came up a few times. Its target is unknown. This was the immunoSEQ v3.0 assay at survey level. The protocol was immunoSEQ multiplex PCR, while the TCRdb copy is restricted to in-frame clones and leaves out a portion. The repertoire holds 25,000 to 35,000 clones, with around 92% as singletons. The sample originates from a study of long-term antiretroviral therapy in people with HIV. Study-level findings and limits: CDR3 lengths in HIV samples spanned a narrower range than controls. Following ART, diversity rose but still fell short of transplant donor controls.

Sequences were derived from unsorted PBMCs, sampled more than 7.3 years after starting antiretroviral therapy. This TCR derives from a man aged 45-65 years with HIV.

In nucleotides, the CDR3 is TGTGCCAGCAGCTTAGAGGGCGGACAGGCTCAGCAGTACTTC. Its translation is CASSLEGGQAQQYF. The chain couples TRBV11-2 to TRBJ2-7; TRBD1 agrees at 7 bases. Germline V CDR1 and CDR2: SGHAT, FQNNGV. Unmatched junction bases numbered 7, after V lost 0 bases and J lost 8 bases. CDR3 length: 14 residues.